This T cell receptor (beta chain) is from a study of blood T cells in healthy people across ages. Concerning this clonotype itself: Given a much more abundant clone one base away, this may be a read error.

Each of the donors had approximately 10 milliliters of peripheral blood drawn into EDTA-treated Vacutainer tubes. A sample-barcoded 5' primer and a J-beta primer mix were used in a second PCR of about 7 to 11 cycles. TCRdb reprocessed the 5' RACE reads via MiXCR and lists one record per CDR3 protein. The repertoire consists of roughly 1,700,000 distinct CDR3 sequences, with roughly 27% occurring once and the leading ten covering more than 6%. CDR3 length: 14 amino acids. The V end lost 0 bases, the J end lost 5 bases, and 13 bases lay between the germline ends. Germline V gives CDR1 DFQATT, CDR2 SNEGSKA (reference sequence).

The receptor was isolated from a woman aged 30 to 39 in good health. The J gene is TRBJ2-5, the V gene TRBV20-1, with no clear D. What was sequenced was blood. In DNA form, the CDR3 reads TGCAGTGCTAGAGAGGGCGGCGTGGAGGAGACCCAGTACTTC. This encodes CSAREGGVEETQYF.